The following is a T cell receptor beta chain sequence with its context. This sample stems from a study of blood T cell repertoires in COVID-19. Across the study: Collection of acute and convalescent COVID-19 samples took place in the United States, Italy and Spain.

Germline CDR1 is SGHRS and CDR2 is YFSETQ. J lost 13 bases, V lost 4 bases, and 5 bases had no gene match. CDR3 length: 13 residues. Original data processing: The assay estimated nucleated cells by amplifying reference gene primers. Clones were sequenced by immunoSEQ multiplex PCR, and TCRdb holds only the in-frame ones, with some missing. That table gives V, J and clone size, and the DNA gave D and trimming. The repertoire includes around 30,000 clones, under 80% of them detected once, and around 7.9% sits in the top ten. This receptor was identified in a woman aged 70-85 years with active or convalescent COVID-19. The V gene is TRBV5-1, the J gene TRBJ2-3; 14 bases map to TRBD2. The sequencing input was peripheral blood. CDR3 in DNA: TGCGCCAGCAGCCCATTGACTAGCGGGGGGGAGTATTTT. Amino acids: CASSPLTSGGEYF. Combining the CDR3 with reference TRBV5-1 and TRBJ2-3 gives the whole variable domain KAGVTQTPRYLIKTRGQQVTLSCSPISGHRSVSWYQQTPGQGLQFLFEYFSETQRNKGNFPGRFSGRQFSNSRSEMNVSTLELGDSALYLCASSPLTSGGEYFGPGTRLTVL.